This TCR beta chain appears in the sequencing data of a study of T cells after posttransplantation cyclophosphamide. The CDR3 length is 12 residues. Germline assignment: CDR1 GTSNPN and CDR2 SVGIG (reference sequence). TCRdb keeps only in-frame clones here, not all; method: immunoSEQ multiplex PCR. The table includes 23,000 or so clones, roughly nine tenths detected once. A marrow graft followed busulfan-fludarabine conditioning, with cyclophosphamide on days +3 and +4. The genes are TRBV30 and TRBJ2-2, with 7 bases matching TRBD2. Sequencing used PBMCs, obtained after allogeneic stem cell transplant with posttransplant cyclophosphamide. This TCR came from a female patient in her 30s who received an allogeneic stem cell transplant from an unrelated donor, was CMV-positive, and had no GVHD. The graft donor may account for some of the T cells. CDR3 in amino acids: CGRGEATGELFF. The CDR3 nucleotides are TGTGGCCGGGGGGAGGCCACCGGGGAGCTGTTTTTT.